This T cell receptor beta chain was observed in a study of T cell responses to AZD1222 COVID-19 vaccine (dated by TCRdb to about 2021). The study in broad terms: AZD1222 recipients given second doses at about 4 weeks or at about 12 weeks were pooled, since spike-specific TCR depth and breadth were not found to differ between the two schedules. A total of roughly 240 trial participants underwent TCR sequencing, of whom about 200 received two doses of AZD1222 and about 25 received two doses of the MenACWY control vaccine. Enrollment into the trials was organized by age into subgroups of 18-55, 56-69 and 70-plus years, and those subgroups contained roughly 140, 27 and 60 TCR-sequenced participants, respectively. Summary of the overall study and its limitations: Because no day 14 peak-response samples were available, repertoires were characterized only after the peak T cell response. After two AZD1222 doses, spike-specific TCR breadth and depth were significantly higher than at day 0 and than in MenACWY recipients. CD4 TCRs associated with the vaccine covered the entire spike protein, and the dominant responses were in regions 160-218 and 743-854. Reportedly, almost half of the unique spike-specific TCRs recognized epitopes lying outside the regions that are mutated in the B.1.351 and B.1.1.7 variants. Only five to seven AZD1222 recipients were SARS-CoV-2 seropositive at baseline, limiting conclusions about previously exposed vaccinees. Participants were mostly white British and included more females than males, and it was suggested by the authors that clonal diversity may have been underestimated. The 56-69-year group was small, and its depth increase did not reach significance, likely because of low power.

The time point label on this specimen signifies: baseline before first vaccination. Samples from vaccinated people were obtained from the UK trials COV001 and COV002, which included a single-blind randomized controlled phase 2/3 trial of AZD1222 (ChAdOx1 nCoV-19) in healthy adults. For TCRbeta chain sequencing, PBMC samples were collected from trial participants at day 0 and at day 28 after the second dose. The CDR3 regions of human TCRbeta chains were analyzed by immunosequencing. In the original analysis: TCRs in the repertoires were matched against a reference library of SARS-CoV-2-specific TCRs that had been generated with the MIRA antigen-specificity platform. Breadth meant the fraction of unique TCRs that were SARS-CoV-2-associated, whereas depth meant the fraction of total T cells that were SARS-CoV-2-associated. Using the MIRA data, each spike-specific TCR was mapped to the spike region that the TCR reacts to and placed in a CD4 or CD8 class. Log10-transformed breadth and depth values were compared by one-way ANOVA with Sidak's multiple comparisons tests. In its TCRdb copy, this immuneACCESS table keeps in-frame sequences only and misses some clones. Where compared with another copy, unresolved V genes explain less than half of these, and the others have no known cause. V and J calls plus clone size are reproduced from that table; the DNA served to infer D and trimming. Present in this sample are 150,000 to 200,000 clones, 94% of which were seen just once. Approximately 0.58% of the sample belongs to the ten largest clones.

V is pruned by 4 bases and J by 13 bases, leaving 12 bases of the junction without a gene match. CDR1 and CDR2 are drawn from the germline V gene: SGHRS, YFSETQ. Including cysteine and phenylalanine, the CDR3 has 15 amino acids. Here the CDR3 DNA is all that survives: 45 bases in frame from base 1. A remark on this clone: Its binding antigen is unknown. Qualities for individual bases were not recorded, and no much larger clone is one base off.

This sequence uses TRBV5-1 and TRBJ1-6; 9 bases in the middle match TRBD1. The clonotype originates from an adult in good health. The sequences come from peripheral blood, collected on day 0 of AZD1222 vaccination. Here the CDR3 is given as CASSTGTGTPVPLHF. The DNA is TGCGCCAGCAGCACCGGGACAGGGACCCCGGTCCCCCTCCACTTT.